Shown below are 9 T cell receptor beta chains from a single sample sequenced in a study of early T cells in non-severe SARS-CoV-2 infection. TCRdb reanalysed the 5' RACE reads using MiXCR and keeps one entry per CDR3 protein. The table includes about 38,000 distinct CDR3 sequences, roughly 6.8% detected once. Sequenced material: whole blood, taken at baseline. Source of these receptors: an adult who was a healthcare worker with PCR-confirmed SARS-CoV-2 infection or an uninfected control (not recorded which).

In its sample, this clonotype was seen a few times. The CDR3: CSASGAGPIPGNEQFF. The DNA of the CDR3 is TGCAGTGCTAGCGGTGCGGGTCCTATCCCGGGCAATGAGCAGTTCTTC. The chain links TRBV20-1 to TRBJ2-1, with a tentative D call TRBD2 (5 bases). Trimming stripped 3 bases from V and 6 bases from J, with 21 bases between. CDR1 and CDR2 from the germline V gene are DFQATT and SNEGSKA (reference sequence). This CDR3 region has 16 residues.

Only a few counts were recorded for this clonotype. V and J are TRBV18 and TRBJ1-3; 10 bases agree with TRBD1. V shed 3 bases, J shed 3 bases, and the junction held 11 bases outside the gene matches. Germline CDR1 is KGHSH and CDR2 is LQKENI. There are 18 residues in the CDR3. CDR3 DNA sequence: TGTGCCAGCTCACCCATGATTGATGACAGGGGGCGTGGAAACACCATATATTTT. Its protein is CASSPMIDDRGRGNTIYF. Full variable domain (outside the CDR3, taken from reference TRBV18 and TRBJ1-3): NAGVMQNPRHLVRRRGQEARLRCSPMKGHSHVYWYRQLPEEGLKFMVYLQKENIIDESGMPKERFSAEFPKEGPSILRIQQVVRGDSAAYFCASSPMIDDRGRGNTIYFGEGSWLTVV.

The rearrangement uses TRBV7-9 and TRBJ2-3; 7 nucleotides agree with TRBD2. With V trimmed by 1 base and J by 2 bases, 6 bases remained unmatched. Germline CDR1 is SEHNR and CDR2 is FQNEAQ (reference sequence). This CDR3 comprises 16 residues. CDR3 in DNA: TGTGCCAGCAGCTTAGGTCGGGGGGACCCCACAGATACGCAGTATTTT. Protein: CASSLGRGDPTDTQYF.

This clonotype was seen a few times. This rearrangement joins TRBV6-6 to TRBJ2-7; TRBD1 agrees at 7 bases. The CDR3 runs to 12 residues. Germline V gives CDR1 MNHNY, CDR2 SVGAGI (reference sequence). The V segment lost 2 bases and the J segment 5 bases; nucleotides outside the gene matches: 0. CDR3 nucleotide sequence: TGTGCCAGCAGTTACGACAGGGACGAGCAGTACTTC. Translated: CASSYDRDEQYF.

This clonotype has a count of ten or more. The chain uses TRBV28 and TRBJ2-3; possibly TRBD2 for D (6 bases). The CDR3 has 14 residues. Between the trimmed V and J ends, which lost 5 bases and 0 bases, there was a span of 9 bases. CDR1 and CDR2 from the germline V gene are MDHEN and SYDVKM. The CDR3: CASSKGTSTDTQYF. CDR3 bases: TGTGCCAGCAGTAAAGGGACTAGCACAGATACGCAGTATTTT.

This clonotype was found many times. CDR3 bases: TGTGCCAGCAGCTTGGACAGGGGAAACTACGAGCAGTACTTC. It translates to CASSLDRGNYEQYF. This sequence joins TRBV5-8 and TRBJ2-7; 7 bases line up with TRBD1. Unmatched junction bases numbered 3, after V lost 0 bases and J lost 3 bases. This CDR3 has 14 residues. Germline CDR1 reads SGHTS; CDR2 reads YDEGEE.

This clonotype was counted many times. This chain joins TRBV7-8 and TRBJ2-1; 7 bases agree with TRBD2. The CDR3 has 15 residues. With V trimmed by 2 bases and J by 4 bases, 5 bases remained unmatched. CDR1 is SGHVS and CDR2 is FQNEAQ in the germline V gene. CDR3 amino acids: CASSLQLALYNEQFF. CDR3 coding DNA: TGTGCCAGCAGCTTACAACTAGCGCTGTACAATGAGCAGTTCTTC.

This clonotype was seen ten or more times. The genes are TRBV20-1 and TRBJ2-1; D is perhaps TRBD2 (5 bases). Germline V gene sequence: CDR1 DFQATT, CDR2 SNEGSKA (reference sequence). Trimming took 1 base from V and 1 from J, leaving 20 bases between them. The CDR3 spans 18 residues. The chain's CDR3 is CSARVRPDAGRSYNEQFF. CDR3 in DNA: TGCAGTGCTAGAGTGAGGCCGGACGCGGGTAGGTCCTACAATGAGCAGTTCTTC.

In this sample, this clonotype turned up many times. The rearrangement uses TRBV3-1 and TRBJ1-2; D is uncertain. The CDR3 consists of 12 residues. CDR1 and CDR2 (germline): LGHDT, YNNKEL (reference sequence). With 1 base removed from V and 4 bases from J, the gap between germline ends came to 4 bases. DNA for the CDR3: TGTGCCAGCAGCCAAGGGACCTATGGCTACACCTTC. Translating gives CASSQGTYGYTF.